These 28 T cell receptor beta chains were sequenced from one sample in a study of Graves' ophthalmopathy and Graves' hyperthyroidism (dated by TCRdb to the late 2010s). TCRdb names Illumina HiSeq 2000 as the instrument used. For repertoire sequencing, the TCR beta CDR3 regions were amplified from RNA transcripts. A first-round RT-PCR used HTBI primers with the Qiagen OneStep RT-PCR kit, followed by a second-round multiplex PCR, size selection and purification. Through fastp at Q25 and MiXCR, TCRdb rebuilt clones from the public reads, retaining in-frame beta chains. Each record represents a unique CDR3 protein, reported with the most common genes and DNA among its rows. The sample records 350,000 to 400,000 distinct CDR3 sequences, over 15% of which are singletons. 5.5% to 8% of the sample rests with the top ten. Sequenced material: peripheral blood. These receptors all stem from a woman aged 18-29 years with stable Graves' hyperthyroidism. Donor details come from another sample of the same person, matched by shared clones.

The chain uses TRBV18 and TRBJ1-2; TRBD1 is a possible D gene (6 bases). The germline V gene has CDR1 KGHSH and CDR2 LQKENI. V was pared by 2 bases and J by 3 bases, with 25 bases between. CDR3 length equals 19 residues. This CDR3 reads CASSPSPLRTTGTHYGYTF. Here the CDR3 DNA reads TGTGCCAGCTCACCATCCCCGCTCAGAACTACAGGGACCCACTATGGCTACACCTTC.

This clonotype was picked up many times. Here the CDR3 reads CASSTPDRGPKYF. The CDR3 coding sequence is TGTGCCAGCAGCACACCGGACAGAGGGCCTAAGTACTTC. V is TRBV7-9 and J is TRBJ2-7; perhaps TRBD1 as D (6 bases). Per the germline V gene, CDR1 is SEHNR and CDR2 is FQNEAQ (reference sequence). Trimming left V 5 bases short and J 11 bases short, with 19 bases between. The CDR3 is 13 residues long.

This chain uses TRBV4-2 with TRBJ1-5, with D maybe TRBD1 (5 bases). The germline V gene has CDR1 LGHNA and CDR2 YNFKEQ. The CDR3 is 16 residues long. V dropped 0 bases and J dropped 11 bases, with 20 bases sitting between them. The CDR3 sequence: CASSQEQTGLPGAQHF. CDR3 sequence (DNA): TGTGCCAGCAGCCAAGAACAAACAGGCCTCCCGGGGGCCCAGCATTTT.

The sample holds many counts of this clonotype. The V and J genes are TRBV6-1 and TRBJ2-2, with D hard to call. The germline gives CDR1 MNHNS, CDR2 SASEGT. With 5 bases removed from V and 8 bases from J, the gap between germline ends came to 9 bases. The length of the CDR3 is 12 residues. The CDR3 DNA follows: TGTGCCAGCAGTCCACGACCAGGGGAGCTGTTTTTT. This gives the protein CASSPRPGELFF.

This clonotype showed up many times. V and J are TRBV5-1 and TRBJ2-7; D remains unclear. From germline, CDR1 is SGHRS and CDR2 YFSETQ. With 6 bases removed from V and 2 bases from J, the gap between germline ends came to 21 bases. CDR3 length: 16 residues. CDR3 protein: CASTFSFGNYPYEQYF. The DNA for the CDR3 is TGCGCCAGCACCTTCTCATTTGGGAACTACCCCTACGAGCAGTACTTC.

To note about this clonotype: Given the absence of the conserved phenylalanine or tryptophan at the CDR3 end, a read error is likely. The genes are TRBV7-3 and TRBJ2-3; D gene uncertain. V was trimmed by 5 bases and J by 2 bases, leaving 8 bases between them. This CDR3 has 13 amino acids. Per the germline V gene, CDR1 is SGHTA and CDR2 is FQGTGA. The DNA for the CDR3 is TGTGCCAGCAGCCGCGATCCCACAGATACGCAGTATTGT. Amino acid sequence: CASSRDPTDTQYC.

The sample holds many counts of this clonotype. The chain links TRBV12-3 or TRBV12-4 to TRBJ1-5; D unclear. Trimming took 6 bases from V and 0 from J, leaving 18 bases between them. The CDR3 length is 17 residues. The DNA of the CDR3 is TGTGCCAGCAGCGTACAATTGAGCGGGAATAGCAATCAGCCCCAGCATTTT. This encodes CASSVQLSGNSNQPQHF.

This clonotype has just a few counts. A read error may account for a junction end that differs from germline. The CDR3 DNA sequence: TGTGCCAGCAGCGGCACAGGGGGCGCCCCCGGGGAGCTGTCTTTT. This codes for CASSGTGGAPGELSF. The chain recombines TRBV9 with TRBJ2-2; 9 bases are shared with TRBD1. The CDR3 runs 15 residues. Germline V gene sequence: CDR1 SGDLS, CDR2 YYNGEE.

The chain's CDR3 is CASRLYGGEQPQHF. CDR3 nucleotide sequence: TGTGCCAGCAGACTTTATGGGGGGGAACAGCCCCAGCATTTT. The chain joins TRBV5-6 to TRBJ1-5, with D maybe TRBD1 (5 bases). Germline V gene data show CDR1 as SGHDT and CDR2 as YYEEEE. This CDR3 comprises 14 residues. V was trimmed by 5 bases and J by 7 bases, leaving 16 bases between them.

This clonotype was observed at least ten times. The J gene is TRBJ1-5, the V gene TRBV6-1, with D possibly matching TRBD1 (6 bases). From germline, CDR1 is MNHNS and CDR2 SASEGT. The CDR3 extends over 15 amino acids. The ends were cut back, 4 bases at V and 2 bases at J, with 12 bases in the middle. CDR3 sequence (DNA): TGTGCCAGCAGTGTCAGGGGATTTGGCAATCAGCCCCAGCATTTT. It codes for CASSVRGFGNQPQHF.

This clonotype was detected many times. The CDR3 here is CASSVAASGYEQYF. Written as DNA, the CDR3 is TGTGCCAGCAGCGTAGCAGCATCCGGCTACGAGCAGTACTTC. The chain joins TRBV9 to TRBJ2-7, with unresolved D. V was clipped by 0 bases and J by 3 bases, with 10 bases between them. The CDR3 is 14 amino acids. The V gene's germline CDR1 is SGDLS and CDR2 YYNGEE. Drawing the rest from reference TRBV9 and TRBJ2-7, the complete variable domain is DSGVTQTPKHLITATGQRVTLRCSPRSGDLSVYWYQQSLDQGLQFLIQYYNGEERAKGNILERFSAQQFPDLHSELNLSSLELGDSALYFCASSVAASGYEQYFGPGTRLTVT.

J is TRBJ1-5 and V is TRBV7-2; 7 nucleotides line up with TRBD1. The J segment lost 5 bases and the V segment lost 5 bases, leaving 3 bases of the junction unmatched. Per the germline V gene, CDR1 is SGHTA and CDR2 is FQGNSA. The CDR3 contains 13 residues. CDR3 amino acids: CASSVDRDQPQHF. The CDR3 nucleotides are TGTGCCAGCAGCGTCGACAGGGATCAGCCCCAGCATTTT.

This clonotype was counted many times. One junction end disagrees with the germline gene, perhaps due to a read error. This chain joins TRBV12-3 or TRBV12-4 and TRBJ1-2, with 8 bases identical to TRBD1. The CDR3 totals 13 residues. CDR3 region: CASSFTGGYGHTF. In DNA, the CDR3 is TGTGCCAGCAGTTTCACAGGGGGATATGGCCACACCTTC.

There are many counts of this clonotype. The chain employs TRBV29-1 and TRBJ2-5; D is ambiguous. Germline loops: CDR1 SQVTM, CDR2 ANQGSEA. V gave up 2 bases and J gave up 2 bases, with 6 bases separating them. The CDR3 runs 12 residues. CDR3 coding DNA: TGCAGCGTTGAAACAGAACAAGAGACCCAGTACTTC. This encodes CSVETEQETQYF.

The sample holds many counts of this clonotype. The chain employs TRBV19 and TRBJ1-5; D gene unclear. The CDR3 extends over 14 amino acids. The germline CDR1 and CDR2 sequences are LNHDA and SQIVND (reference sequence). V was clipped by 3 bases and J by 6 bases, with 12 bases between them. CDR3 amino acids: CASSMRVFGQPQHF. The CDR3 bases are TGTGCCAGTAGTATGCGAGTTTTCGGTCAGCCCCAGCATTTT.

This sequence joins TRBV2 and TRBJ1-6; D uncertain. The CDR3 consists of 15 residues. Germline-derived CDR1 and CDR2 are SNHLY and FYNNEI. Trimming cost V 7 bases and J 0 bases, with 10 bases left between them. The CDR3 sequence is CASKLGNSYNSPLHF. The CDR3 DNA reads TGTGCCAGCAAATTGGGAAACTCCTATAATTCACCCCTCCACTTT.

This clonotype has a handful of counts. V and J are TRBV6-1 and TRBJ1-2; maybe TRBD1 (6 bases). Germline assignment: CDR1 MNHNS and CDR2 SASEGT. The length of the CDR3 is 14 residues. V lost 7 bases to trimming and J lost 8 bases, with 20 bases between them. The DNA of the CDR3 is TGTGCCAGCATCGAGGCTCCGGGACAAGCGGGCTACACCTTC. Translated, it gives CASIEAPGQAGYTF.

In its sample, this clonotype was seen a few times. This sequence joins TRBV4-1 and TRBJ2-7, with 7 positions matching TRBD2. This CDR3 contains 16 residues. CDR1 MGHRA and CDR2 YSYEKL come from the germline V gene. V lost 0 bases to trimming and J lost 2 bases; unmatched junction nucleotides: 7. CDR3 sequence reads: CASSQDQLADPYEQYF. CDR3 bases: TGCGCCAGCAGCCAAGATCAGCTAGCGGACCCCTACGAGCAGTACTTC.

Comments on this clonotype: A junction end diverges from the germline sequence, so it may reflect a read error. The CDR3 spells CASSSTNYGYAF. CDR3 nucleotide sequence: TGTGCCAGCAGCTCGACTAACTATGGCTACGCCTTC. The rearrangement joins TRBV5-6 to TRBJ1-2; D gene uncertain. The CDR3 loop spans 12 amino acids. In germline, CDR1 is SGHDT, CDR2 YYEEEE.

The sample holds many counts of this clonotype. This chain joins TRBV29-1 and TRBJ1-1; 8 bases map to TRBD1. This CDR3 spans 14 amino acids. Trimming removed 7 bases from V and 4 bases from J; junction bases left unmatched: 11. Germline-derived CDR1 and CDR2 are SQVTM and ANQGSEA. The CDR3, as DNA: TGCAGCGGTGGGTTACAGGGGGGAAGCACTGAAGCTTTCTTT. As protein: CSGGLQGGSTEAFF.

In the case of this clonotype: A junction end diverges from the germline sequence, so it may reflect a read error. J is TRBJ2-7 and V is TRBV19; possibly TRBD2 for D (5 bases). The length of the CDR3 is 14 residues. CDR1 is LNHDA and CDR2 is SQIVND in the germline V gene (reference sequence). The chain's CDR3 is CASSQTGVPYKQYF. The CDR3 DNA sequence: TGTGCCAGTAGTCAGACCGGGGTCCCCTACAAGCAGTACTTC.

In its sample, this clonotype was seen many times. Written as DNA, the CDR3 is TGTGCCAGCTGGCCAGGGGGAGAGGAGACCCAGTACTTC. This sequence encodes CASWPGGEETQYF. The rearrangement joins TRBV2 to TRBJ2-5; TRBD1 matches at 7 bases. Looked up from germline, CDR1 is SNHLY and CDR2 is FYNNEI. The CDR3 contains 13 residues. V lost 8 bases, J lost 5 bases, and 8 bases stayed unmatched.

This clonotype was counted ten times or more. J is TRBJ1-5 and V is TRBV25-1; no definite D call. The CDR3 has 12 residues. Trimming pared 6 bases from V and 2 bases from J, leaving 5 bases between. Germline V gives CDR1 MGHDK, CDR2 SYGVNS. The chain's CDR3 is CASRAGNQPQHF. The CDR3 nucleotides read TGTGCCAGCAGGGCTGGCAATCAGCCCCAGCATTTT.

This clonotype appeared many times. The chain uses TRBV2 and TRBJ2-7; tentatively, D is TRBD1 (6 bases). This CDR3 comprises 14 residues. The V gene lost 6 bases and the J gene lost 5 bases, with 17 bases spanning the gap. Germline V gene sequence: CDR1 SNHLY, CDR2 FYNNEI. CDR3 amino acids: CASRKGTGWNEQYF. CDR3 coding DNA: TGTGCCAGCAGGAAAGGAACAGGGTGGAACGAGCAGTACTTC.

There are many counts of this clonotype. The chain recombines TRBV20-1 with TRBJ1-1; TRBD1 might be the D (6 bases). V was pared by 4 bases and J by 0 bases, with 12 bases between. This CDR3 is 14 amino acids long. The germline V gene encodes CDR1 DFQATT and CDR2 SNEGSKA (reference sequence). The DNA of the CDR3 is TGCAGTGCTACCAAGGGACATCTGAACACTGAAGCTTTCTTT. Encoded protein: CSATKGHLNTEAFF.

The rearrangement links TRBV12-3 or TRBV12-4 to TRBJ2-5; 9 bases match TRBD1. The junction had 4 bases not matched to a gene; V was cut back by 8 bases and J by 6 bases. The CDR3 contains 12 residues. In nucleotides, the CDR3 is TGTGCCAGCCTAGGGACAGGGAAGACCCAGTACTTC. Its translation is CASLGTGKTQYF.

This clonotype was found many times. V is TRBV27 and J is TRBJ2-2; TRBD2 matches at 13 bases. Germline loops: CDR1 MNHEY, CDR2 SMNVEV (reference sequence). V lost 5 bases to trimming and J lost 1 base; unmatched junction nucleotides: 4. The CDR3 consists of 17 residues. The CDR3 region is CASSPGTSGENTGELFF. In DNA, the CDR3 is TGTGCCAGCAGTCCCGGGACTAGCGGGGAGAACACCGGGGAGCTGTTTTTT.

The rearrangement uses TRBV6-1 and TRBJ1-1; D gene unclear. The CDR3 is 14 residues long. The V end was cut by 6 bases, the J end by 0 bases, with 11 bases between. Germline V gives CDR1 MNHNS, CDR2 SASEGT. CDR3 residues: CASSPIPLNTEAFF. CDR3 nucleotide sequence: TGTGCCAGCAGCCCAATTCCCCTGAACACTGAAGCTTTCTTT.